Listed below are T cell receptor beta chains from one sample, sequenced in a study of graft-versus-host responses after intestinal transplantation. Sequenced by immunoSEQ multiplex PCR; TCRdb stores in-frame clones only, minus some. The sample carries under 55,000 clones, roughly 90% recorded once. Sequences were derived from PBMCs, sampled 524 days after transplant. These receptors came from a human patient who received an intestinal transplant, so some T cells may come from the graft donor. CDR3s include the opening cysteine and the closing phenylalanine or tryptophan. The order of the fields is J gene, D gene, V gene, clone size, CDR3 DNA, CDR3 protein. D genes are given only for firm matches. Only some rows state a clone size, as once, few, many or a class for expanded clones.

TRBJ2-1,.,TRBV7-7,.,TGTGCTAGCAGCTTATTCTGGAGCTCCTACAATGAGCAGTTCTTC,CASSLFWSSYNEQFF
TRBJ1-4,TRBD1,TRBV28,few,TGTGCCAGCAGTTTCCTCCCGGACAGGCCTTATGAAAAACTGTTTTTT,CASSFLPDRPYEKLFF
TRBJ2-3,TRBD2,TRBV28,.,TGTGCCAGCAGTTTACCCTGGGCTAGCGGGACGTCAGATACGCAGTATTTT,CASSLPWASGTSDTQYF
TRBJ1-5,TRBD1,TRBV28,.,TGTGCCAGCAGGACAGGGAGCAATCAGCCCCAGCATTTT,CASRTGSNQPQHF
TRBJ2-7,TRBD1,TRBV2,.,TGTGCCAGCAGTGGGCGGACAGGGCTGCCCGAGCAGTACTTC,CASSGRTGLPEQYF
TRBJ2-7,.,TRBV10-3,.,TGTGCCATCAGCCGGGAAGGACCCGGAACTAGCTACGAGCAGTACTTC,CAISREGPGTSYEQYF
TRBJ2-2,.,TRBV7-9,.,TGTGCCAGCAGCTTAGAGGGGCCAACCGGGGAGCTGTTTTTT,CASSLEGPTGELFF
TRBJ2-7,.,TRBV4-1,.,TGCGCCAGCAGCCACGGTACAGGTTCCTACGAGCAGTACTTC,CASSHGTGSYEQYF
TRBJ2-1,.,TRBV7-2,.,TGTGCCAGCATCGAGACTCGGAGCTCCTACAATGAGCAGTTCTTC,CASIETRSSYNEQFF
TRBJ2-2,TRBD1,TRBV4-2,.,TGTGCCAGCAGCCCCCGGGACAGGGAGGTCACCGGGGAGCTGTTTTTT,CASSPRDREVTGELFF
TRBJ1-2,.,TRBV7-3,.,TGTGCCAGCAGCTTAACGGCCGGCTATGGCTACACCTTC,CASSLTAGYGYTF
TRBJ1-4,.,TRBV2,.,TGTGCCAGCAGTGAGGGCAGGGGCGAAGGTGAAAAACTGTTTTTT,CASSEGRGEGEKLFF
TRBJ2-3,TRBD2,TRBV7-2,once,TGTGCCAGCAGCCTCGTCGGGGGGGCGAGTGGAGATACGCAGTATTTT,CASSLVGGASGDTQYF
TRBJ2-7,.,TRBV5-5,.,TGTGCCAGCAGCTTGGGGCAGGGGTGGTACGAGCAGTACTTC,CASSLGQGWYEQYF
TRBJ1-1,.,TRBV6-1,.,TGTGCCAGCAGTGAACTTCCGTTTAACAGGGACACTGAAGCTTTCTTT,CASSELPFNRDTEAFF
TRBJ2-1,TRBD2,TRBV9,.,TGTGCCAGCAAGACTAGCGGGGACAATGAGCAGTTCTTC,CASKTSGDNEQFF
TRBJ2-7,.,TRBV28,.,TGTGCCAGCAGCTATCATCCTAACGAGCAGTACTTC,CASSYHPNEQYF
TRBJ1-2,.,TRBV5-1,.,TGCGCCAGCAGCTTGGACAGCCCAGCGTATGGCTACACCTTC,CASSLDSPAYGYTF
TRBJ1-5,.,TRBV6-4,once,TGTGCCAGCAGTGCCCCCCAATGGGGTCAGCCCCAGCATTTT,CASSAPQWGQPQHF
TRBJ2-7,.,TRBV2,.,TGTGCCAGCAGTGAAGCAAAGGAGCCTTTCTACGCGCAGTACTTC,CASSEAKEPFYAQYF
TRBJ2-5,TRBD1,TRBV28,.,TGTGCCAGCAGTTTTGGGCTGGGACAGGGGACCCAAGAGACCCAGTACTTC,CASSFGLGQGTQETQYF
TRBJ2-2,TRBD2,TRBV28,once,TGTGCCAGCACCCAAGCGGGAGTCTCCCACGGGGAGCTGTTTTTT,CASTQAGVSHGELFF
TRBJ2-7,.,TRBV28,.,TGTGCCAGCAGTCCCGACAGCTACGAGCAGTACTTC,CASSPDSYEQYF
TRBJ2-1,TRBD2,TRBV18,.,TGTGCCGTTGGGAGGGCCGTTAGTGAGCAGTTCTTC,CAVGRAVSEQFF
TRBJ1-5,.,TRBV21-1,.,TGTGTCATACGGGGGGGCTATAGCAATCAGCCCCAGCATTTT,CVIRGGYSNQPQHF
TRBJ2-5,.,TRBV6-6,.,TGTGCCAGCAGTTACCAGTGGGGGGAGACCCAGTACTTC,CASSYQWGETQYF
TRBJ2-5,.,TRBV19,once,TGTGCCAGTAGTATAGGACTAGAAGAGACCCAGTACTTC,CASSIGLEETQYF
TRBJ1-5,.,TRBV7-9,.,TGTGCCAGCAGCCTTTCAGGGGTTGGCAATCAGCCCCAGCATTTT,CASSLSGVGNQPQHF
TRBJ2-2,.,TRBV4-2,.,TGTGCCAGCAGCCAACCCCCCGGGGGCTCGAACACCGGGGAGCTGTTTTTT,CASSQPPGGSNTGELFF
TRBJ1-2,.,TRBV28,.,TGTGCCAGCAGTTTAATCCCCAAAGATGACTACACCTTC,CASSLIPKDDYTF
TRBJ1-1,.,TRBV4-2,.,TGTGCCAGCAGCCAAGATAGGGTGAACACTGAAGCTTTCTTT,CASSQDRVNTEAFF
TRBJ1-6,TRBD1,TRBV5-1,.,TGCGCCAGCAGCATGGACAGGCGCGACAATTCACCCCTCCACTTT,CASSMDRRDNSPLHF
TRBJ1-5,TRBD1,TRBV5-4,.,TGTGCCAGCAGCTTAAACCCACTGTTGGAGGGACAGCCCAATCAGCCCCAGCATTTT,CASSLNPLLEGQPNQPQHF
TRBJ1-5,.,TRBV6-1,.,TGTGCCAGCAGTGCCAATGGGGACCAGCATTTT,CASSANGDQHF
TRBJ1-2,.,TRBV6-5,.,TGTGCCAGCAGTTACCAGGGAAGGGCGGCTGGCTACACCTTC,CASSYQGRAAGYTF
TRBJ2-7,.,TRBV7-9,.,TGTGCCAGCAGCTTAGCGAAGCGGGCCGCCTACGAGCAGTACTTC,CASSLAKRAAYEQYF
TRBJ1-2,TRBD1,TRBV30,.,TGTGCCTTTAGACAGGGCGCATGGAGCAACTATGGCTACACCTTC,CAFRQGAWSNYGYTF
TRBJ2-7,.,TRBV7-2,.,TGTGCCAGCAGCTTAGCAGGCAGGGAGGTCGAGCAGTACTTC,CASSLAGREVEQYF